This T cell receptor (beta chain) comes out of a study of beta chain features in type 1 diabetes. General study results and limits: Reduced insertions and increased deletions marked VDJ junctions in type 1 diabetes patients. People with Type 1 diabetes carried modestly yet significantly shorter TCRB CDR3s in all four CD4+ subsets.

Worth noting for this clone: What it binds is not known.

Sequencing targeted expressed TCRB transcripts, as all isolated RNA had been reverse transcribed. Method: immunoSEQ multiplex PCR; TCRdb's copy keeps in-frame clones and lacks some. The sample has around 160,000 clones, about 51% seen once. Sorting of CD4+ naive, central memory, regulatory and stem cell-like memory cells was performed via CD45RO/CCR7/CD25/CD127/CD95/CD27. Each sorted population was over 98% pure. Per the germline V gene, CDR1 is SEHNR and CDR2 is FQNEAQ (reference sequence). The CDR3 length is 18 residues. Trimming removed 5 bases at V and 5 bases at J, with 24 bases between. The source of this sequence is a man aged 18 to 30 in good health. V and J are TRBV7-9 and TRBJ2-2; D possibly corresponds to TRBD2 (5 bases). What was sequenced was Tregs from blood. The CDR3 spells CASSRKARDRSSTGELFF. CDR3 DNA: TGTGCCAGCAGCCGGAAGGCACGGGATAGGAGTTCGACCGGGGAGCTGTTTTTT.